A selection of T cell receptor beta chains follows, all from one sample in a study of T cell responses to AZD1222 COVID-19 vaccine. Only in-frame clones appear in the TCRdb table, and some are missing; sequencing was by immunoSEQ multiplex PCR. The sample lists 130,000 or so clones, about 94% occurring once. Sequencing used peripheral blood, obtained on day 0 of AZD1222 vaccination. The receptors were gathered from an adult in good health. Both conserved end residues are part of each CDR3. A D gene is named only where the DNA matches it firmly. Clone size is not always given. Where it is, it says once, few, many or a class for expanded clones.

j_call d_call clone_size v_call cdr3_nt cdr3_aa
TRBJ1-1 TRBD1 NA TRBV18 TGTGCCAGCTCACCACCCGGGACAGGGACTGAAGCTTTCTTT CASSPPGTGTEAFF
TRBJ2-7 TRBD2 NA TRBV11-2 TGTGCCAGCAGCGCGCCGGGACTAGAGGACGAGCAGTACTTC CASSAPGLEDEQYF
TRBJ2-7 NA NA TRBV21-1 TGTGCCAGCAGTTACAGGGTCGTGCAGTACTTC CASSYRVVQYF
TRBJ2-1 NA NA TRBV3-1/TRBV3-2 TGTGCCAGCAGCCAAGAAGGGGTGTGGGGAGACTCCTACAATGAGCAGTTCTTC CASSQEGVWGDSYNEQFF
TRBJ1-3 NA NA TRBV6-5 TGTGCCAGCAGGGGAGGTAGTGGAAACACCATATATTTT CASRGGSGNTIYF
TRBJ1-5 NA once TRBV19 TGTGCCAGTAGTGGCCGGGGGGGCAATAGCAATCAGCCCCAGCATTTT CASSGRGGNSNQPQHF
TRBJ1-2 NA NA TRBV5-6 TGTGCCAGCAGCGTTGGCGGGGGCCCCTATGGCTACACCTTC CASSVGGGPYGYTF
TRBJ2-1 TRBD1 few TRBV10-3 TGTGCCATCAGCCAACCGGGACAGTCCTACAATGAGCAGTTCTTC CAISQPGQSYNEQFF
TRBJ2-1 TRBD2 NA TRBV9 TGTGCCAGCAGCGTAACTAGCGGAAGCTCCTACAATGAGCAGTTCTTC CASSVTSGSSYNEQFF
TRBJ1-3 NA NA TRBV6-1 TGTGCCAGCAGGGAGGGGGGCAGACAGTGGAACACCATATATTTT CASREGGRQWNTIYF
TRBJ2-3 NA NA TRBV4-1 TGCGCCAGCAGCCAAGGGTTACAGGGCACAGATACGCAGTATTTT CASSQGLQGTDTQYF
TRBJ2-1 NA NA TRBV7-9 TGTGCCAGCAGGCCTACAGGGTCCGGTGAGCAGTTCTTC CASRPTGSGEQFF
TRBJ1-2 NA NA TRBV24-1 TGTGCCACCTCCGCCCGGGAGCGCTATGGCTACACCTTC CATSARERYGYTF
TRBJ2-7 TRBD1 NA TRBV9 TGTGCCAGCAGCATTACGAGCCCGGGACAGGCAGAACTCTACGAGCAGTACTTC CASSITSPGQAELYEQYF
TRBJ2-7 NA NA TRBV7-8 TGTGCCAGCAGCTTACGGACCACAGGATCATCCTACGAGCAGTACTTC CASSLRTTGSSYEQYF
TRBJ2-2 NA NA TRBV28 TGTGCCAGCAGTCAAGGGGCGAACACCGGGGAGCTGTTTTTT CASSQGANTGELFF
TRBJ2-2 NA NA TRBV11-2 TGTGCCAGCAGCCCCATGGAGGGATACACCGGGGAGCTGTTTTTT CASSPMEGYTGELFF
TRBJ1-4 NA NA TRBV7-9 TGTGCCAGCAGCTTATTGGCGACTAATGAAAAACTGTTTTTT CASSLLATNEKLFF
TRBJ1-4 TRBD1 NA TRBV30 TGTGCCTGGAGCAAGACAGGGGGTCATGAAAAACTGTTTTTT CAWSKTGGHEKLFF
TRBJ2-7 TRBD1 NA TRBV29-1 TGCAGCGTCGCCGGCCTTGACAGGGGGCCCTACGAGCAGTACTTC CSVAGLDRGPYEQYF
TRBJ1-4 NA NA TRBV5-6 TGTGCCAGCAGTCGCCCAGGTCTTACAACTAATGAAAAACTGTTTTTT CASSRPGLTTNEKLFF
TRBJ1-5 NA NA TRBV19 TGTGCCAGTACCCCACAAGGTACGGTCAATCAGCCCCAGCATTTT CASTPQGTVNQPQHF
TRBJ1-5 NA once TRBV7-2 TGTGCCAGCAGCTTTTCTTTCCCCACGAGCAATCAGCCCCAGCATTTT CASSFSFPTSNQPQHF
TRBJ2-7 NA once TRBV5-8 TGTGCCAGCAGCTTATCGACAGTAACTTACGAGCAGTACTTC CASSLSTVTYEQYF
TRBJ1-1 TRBD1 once TRBV18 TGTGCCAGCTCACTACAGGGGGCAAGCACGAACACTGAAGCTTTCTTT CASSLQGASTNTEAFF
TRBJ1-3 NA NA TRBV4-1 TGCGCCAGCAGCCAAGGCCCCGACAGGTCGGGAGGAAACACCATATATTTT CASSQGPDRSGGNTIYF
TRBJ2-2 NA NA TRBV12-1 TGTGCCAGCAGCGTTACGTCCCAGGGGGGGACCGGGGAGCTGTTTTTT CASSVTSQGGTGELFF
TRBJ1-2 NA NA TRBV6-6 TGTGCCAGCAGTTACGGCCAGGGGCATGGCTACACCTTC CASSYGQGHGYTF
TRBJ1-3 TRBD1 NA TRBV7-6 TGTGCCAGCAGCTCCCTGACAGGGGGAAGGATTGGAAACACCATATATTTT CASSSLTGGRIGNTIYF
TRBJ2-3 NA NA TRBV18 TGTGCCAGCTCCCGGCGTGAGTTCACAGATACGCAGTATTTT CASSRREFTDTQYF
TRBJ2-1 NA NA TRBV7-6 TGTGCCAGCAGCATTAGGGGGGGTGTTTCCTACAATGAGCAGTTCTTC CASSIRGGVSYNEQFF
TRBJ1-2 NA NA TRBV18 TGTGCCAGCTCACCTAACGGCGGGGACGGTGGCTACACCTTC CASSPNGGDGGYTF
TRBJ1-2 NA NA TRBV28 TGTGCCAGCAGTTCTAGGGGATTTTACTATGGCTACACCTTC CASSSRGFYYGYTF
TRBJ1-2 NA NA TRBV7-9 TGTGCCAGCAGCTTTGACGGGGCCAACCCCTATGGCTACACCTTC CASSFDGANPYGYTF
TRBJ2-1 TRBD2 NA TRBV6-6 TGTGCCAGCAGTCGTACATCTAGCGGCTCCTACAATGAGCAGTTCTTC CASSRTSSGSYNEQFF
TRBJ1-3 TRBD1 NA TRBV28 TGTGCCAGCAGTTTAGGGGACAGGGGTAAATCAGGGCACTCTGGAAACACCATATATTTT CASSLGDRGKSGHSGNTIYF
TRBJ1-1 NA few TRBV2 TGTGCCAGCACCGCAGACACGAACACTGAAGCTTTCTTT CASTADTNTEAFF
TRBJ2-7 NA NA TRBV12-3/TRBV12-4 TGTGCCAGCAGTCCGGTCCCCTATGCGAAAGACTTC CASSPVPYAKDF
TRBJ1-1 NA NA TRBV19 TGTGCCAGTATGAAAAGGAACACTGAAGCTTTCTTT CASMKRNTEAFF